The sequence of this T cell receptor (beta chain) was determined in a study of Graves' ophthalmopathy and Graves' hyperthyroidism. Study-wide results and limits: A 13-signature model separated ophthalmopathy from stable hyperthyroidism, reaching around 90% sensitivity and 81.08% specificity cross-validated.

This clonotype was seen many times. Its antigen is still unknown. Ophthalmopathy donors' eye disease showed moderate-to-severe activity, CAS of at least 3, NOSPECS of at least 4 and duration under 3 months. Germline trimming cut 6 bases from V and 7 bases from J; bases unmatched to any gene: 1. This CDR3 is 12 amino acids long. Germline CDR1 and CDR2: SGHTA and FQGNSA. RNA transcripts yielded amplified TCR beta CDR3 regions. HTBI-primed RT-PCR formed the first round, and a multiplex PCR formed the second. TCRdb independently ran MiXCR on the multiplex PCR reads; one entry per CDR3 protein. The sample contains around 660,000 distinct CDR3 sequences, just over 40% of which appear only once.

The chain has TRBV7-2 and TRBJ1-1, with 11 positions matching TRBD1. This clonotype originated in an adult man with Graves' ophthalmopathy. Sequencing was carried out using peripheral blood. The CDR3 is CASRGQGDEAFF. The DNA for the CDR3 is TGTGCCAGCAGGGGACAGGGGGATGAAGCTTTCTTT.